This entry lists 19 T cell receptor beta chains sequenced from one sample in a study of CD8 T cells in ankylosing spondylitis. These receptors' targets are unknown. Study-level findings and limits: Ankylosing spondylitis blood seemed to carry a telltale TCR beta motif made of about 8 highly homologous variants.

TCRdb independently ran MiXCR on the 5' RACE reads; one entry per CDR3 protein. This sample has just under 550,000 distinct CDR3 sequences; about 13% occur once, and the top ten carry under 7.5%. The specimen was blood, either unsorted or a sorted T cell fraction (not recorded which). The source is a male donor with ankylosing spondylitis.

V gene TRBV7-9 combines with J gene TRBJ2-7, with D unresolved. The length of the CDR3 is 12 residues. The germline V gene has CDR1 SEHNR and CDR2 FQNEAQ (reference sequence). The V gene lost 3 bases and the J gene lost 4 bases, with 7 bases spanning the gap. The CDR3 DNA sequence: TGTGCCAGCAGCTTCACAGAGTACGAGCAGTACGTC. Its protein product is CASSFTEYEQYV.

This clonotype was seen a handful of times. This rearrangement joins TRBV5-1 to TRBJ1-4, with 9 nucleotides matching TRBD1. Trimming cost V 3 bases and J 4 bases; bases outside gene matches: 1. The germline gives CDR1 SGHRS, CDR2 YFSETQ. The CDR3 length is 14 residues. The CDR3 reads CASSSGQGNEKLFF. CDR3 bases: TGCGCCAGCAGCTCGGGACAGGGTAATGAAAAACTGTTTTTT.

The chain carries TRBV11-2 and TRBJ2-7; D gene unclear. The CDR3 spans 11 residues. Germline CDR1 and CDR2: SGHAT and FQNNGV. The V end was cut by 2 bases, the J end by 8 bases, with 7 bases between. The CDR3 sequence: CASSLSPQQYF. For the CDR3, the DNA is TGTGCCAGCAGCTTAAGTCCGCAGCAGTACTTC.

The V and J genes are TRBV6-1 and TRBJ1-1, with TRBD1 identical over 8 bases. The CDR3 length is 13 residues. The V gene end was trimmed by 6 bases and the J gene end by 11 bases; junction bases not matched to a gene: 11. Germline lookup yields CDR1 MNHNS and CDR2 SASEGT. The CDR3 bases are TGTGCCAGCAGCAACAATCAGGGGGCGGTTGCTTTCTTT. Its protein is CASSNNQGAVAFF.

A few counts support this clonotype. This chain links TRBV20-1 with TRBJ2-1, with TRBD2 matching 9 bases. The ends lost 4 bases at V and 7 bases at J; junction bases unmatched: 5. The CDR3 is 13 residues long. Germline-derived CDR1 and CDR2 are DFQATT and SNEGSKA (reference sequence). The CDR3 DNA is TGCAGTGCTATTAGCGGGAGTAGAAATGAGCAGTTCTTC. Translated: CSAISGSRNEQFF.

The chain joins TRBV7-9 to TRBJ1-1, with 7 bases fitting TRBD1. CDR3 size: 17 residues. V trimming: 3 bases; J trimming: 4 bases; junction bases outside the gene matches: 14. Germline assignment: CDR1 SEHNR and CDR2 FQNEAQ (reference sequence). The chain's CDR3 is CASSFLILRGPRTEAFF. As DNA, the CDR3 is TGTGCCAGCAGCTTTCTAATACTGAGGGGGCCGCGCACTGAAGCTTTCTTT.

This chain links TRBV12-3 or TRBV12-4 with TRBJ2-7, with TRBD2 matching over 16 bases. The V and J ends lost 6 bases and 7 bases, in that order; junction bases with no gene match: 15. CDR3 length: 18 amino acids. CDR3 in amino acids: CASSPETGTSGRGGEQYV. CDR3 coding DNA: TGTGCCAGCAGCCCAGAGACCGGGACTAGCGGGAGGGGAGGGGAGCAGTACGTC.

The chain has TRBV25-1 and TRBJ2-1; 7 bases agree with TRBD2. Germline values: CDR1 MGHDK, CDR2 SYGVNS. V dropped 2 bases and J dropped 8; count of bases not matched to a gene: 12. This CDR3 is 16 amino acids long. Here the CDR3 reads CASSEAGETQHYEQFF. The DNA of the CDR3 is TGTGCCAGCAGTGAAGCGGGGGAGACCCAGCACTATGAGCAGTTCTTC.

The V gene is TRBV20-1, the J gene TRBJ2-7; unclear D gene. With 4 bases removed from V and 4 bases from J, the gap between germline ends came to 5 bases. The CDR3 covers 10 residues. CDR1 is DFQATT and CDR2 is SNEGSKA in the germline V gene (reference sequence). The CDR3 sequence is CSAKRYEQYF. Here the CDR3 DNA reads TGCAGTGCTAAACGTTACGAGCAGTACTTC.

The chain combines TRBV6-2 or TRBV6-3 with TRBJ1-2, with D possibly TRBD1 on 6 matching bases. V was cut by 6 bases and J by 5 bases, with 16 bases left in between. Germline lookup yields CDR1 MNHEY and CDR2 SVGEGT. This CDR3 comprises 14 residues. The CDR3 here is CASSRVGAPYGYTF. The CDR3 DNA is TGTGCCAGCAGCCGCGTGGGGGCGCCTTATGGCTACACCTTC.

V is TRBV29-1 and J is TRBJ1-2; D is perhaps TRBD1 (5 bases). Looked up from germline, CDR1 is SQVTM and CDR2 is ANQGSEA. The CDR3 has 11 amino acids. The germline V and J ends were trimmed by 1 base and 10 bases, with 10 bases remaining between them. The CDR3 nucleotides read TGCAGCGTTGAAGCAGGGAATGACTACACCTTC. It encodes CSVEAGNDYTF.

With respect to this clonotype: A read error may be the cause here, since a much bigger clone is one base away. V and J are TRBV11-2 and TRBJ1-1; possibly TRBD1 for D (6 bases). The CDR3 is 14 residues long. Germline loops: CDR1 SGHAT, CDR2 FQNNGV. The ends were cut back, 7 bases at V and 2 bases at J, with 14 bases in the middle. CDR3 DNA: TGTGCCAGCAACATCGGACAGTCAAACACTGAAGCTTTCTTT. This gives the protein CASNIGQSNTEAFF.

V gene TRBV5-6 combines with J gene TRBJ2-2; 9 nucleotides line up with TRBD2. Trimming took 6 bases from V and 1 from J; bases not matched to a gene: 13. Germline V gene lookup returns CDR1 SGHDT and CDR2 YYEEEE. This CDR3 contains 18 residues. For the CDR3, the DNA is TGTGCCAGCACCCGCCTAGCGGGAATTGGGTGGAACACCGGGGAGCTGTTTTTT. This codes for CASTRLAGIGWNTGELFF.

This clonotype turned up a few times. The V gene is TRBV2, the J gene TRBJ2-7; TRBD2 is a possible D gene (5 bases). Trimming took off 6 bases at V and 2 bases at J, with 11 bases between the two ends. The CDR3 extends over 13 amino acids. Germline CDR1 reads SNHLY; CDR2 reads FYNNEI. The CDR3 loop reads CASRPTSTYEQYV. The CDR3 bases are TGTGCCAGCAGACCAACTAGTACCTACGAGCAGTACGTC.

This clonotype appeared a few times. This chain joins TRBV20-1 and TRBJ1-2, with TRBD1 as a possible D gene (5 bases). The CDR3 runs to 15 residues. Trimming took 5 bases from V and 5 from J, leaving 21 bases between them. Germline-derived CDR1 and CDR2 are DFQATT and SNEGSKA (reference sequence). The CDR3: CSAPNQGAGGYGYTF. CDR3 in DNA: TGCAGTGCTCCGAACCAGGGCGCGGGAGGATATGGCTACACCTTC.

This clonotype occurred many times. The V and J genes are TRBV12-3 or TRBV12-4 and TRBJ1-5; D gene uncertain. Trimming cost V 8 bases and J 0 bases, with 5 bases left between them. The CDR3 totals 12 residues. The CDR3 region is CASSGSNQPQHF. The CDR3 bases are TGTGCCAGCTCGGGTAGCAATCAGCCCCAGCATTTT.

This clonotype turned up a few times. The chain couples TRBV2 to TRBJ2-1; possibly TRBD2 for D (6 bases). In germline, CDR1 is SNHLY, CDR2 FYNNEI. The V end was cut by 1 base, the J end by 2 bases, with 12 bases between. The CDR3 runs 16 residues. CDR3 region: CASSEGPSDPYNEQFF. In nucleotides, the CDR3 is TGTGCCAGCAGTGAAGGGCCTAGCGATCCCTACAATGAGCAGTTCTTC.

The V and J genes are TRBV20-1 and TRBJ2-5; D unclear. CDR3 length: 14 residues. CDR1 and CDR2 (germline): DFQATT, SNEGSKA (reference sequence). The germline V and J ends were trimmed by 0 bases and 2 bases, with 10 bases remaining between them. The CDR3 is CSARESLRQETQYF. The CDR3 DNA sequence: TGCAGTGCTAGAGAGTCGCTACGTCAAGAGACCCAGTACTTC.

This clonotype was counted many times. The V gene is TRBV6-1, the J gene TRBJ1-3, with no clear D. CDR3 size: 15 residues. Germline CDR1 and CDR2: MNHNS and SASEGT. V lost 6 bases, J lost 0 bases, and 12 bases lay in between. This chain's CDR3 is CASRAKEFSGNTIYF. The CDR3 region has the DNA TGTGCCAGCAGGGCGAAGGAATTCTCTGGAAACACCATATATTTT.